Below are 12 T cell receptor beta chains sequenced from a single sample in a study of graft-versus-host responses after intestinal transplantation. These receptors have no known antigen. Repertoires were generated with immunoSEQ multiplex PCR, while TCRdb's copy carries only in-frame clones and drops some. Seen here are 96,000 or so clones, 92% observed once, and the top ten hold 0.17%. This specimen consisted of unstimulated CD4+ T cells sorted from spleen or lymph node cells, obtained before intestinal transplant. The source of these receptors is a human donor who received an intestinal transplant.

In nucleotides, the CDR3 is TGTGCCACCAGCAGAGGAGGGACAGGGATGAACACTGAAGCTTTCTTT. This codes for CATSRGGTGMNTEAFF. The chain joins TRBV15 to TRBJ1-1, with 9 bases lining up with TRBD1. Germline CDR1 and CDR2: LNHNV and YYDKDF (reference sequence). V dropped 1 base and J dropped 0; count of bases not matched to a gene: 3. CDR3 length equals 16 residues.

The J gene is TRBJ1-2, the V gene TRBV5-5; D is unclear. Trimming shortened V by 1 base and J by 6 bases, and 7 bases separated the two germline ends. CDR1 is SGHKS, CDR2 YYEKEE, per germline (reference sequence). This CDR3 is 12 amino acids long. CDR3 region: CASSLSQNGYTF. CDR3 sequence (DNA): TGTGCCAGCAGCTTGTCGCAGAATGGCTACACCTTC.

The chain carries TRBV5-1 and TRBJ2-5; 7 bases fit TRBD2. There are 15 residues in the CDR3. Germline lookup yields CDR1 SGHRS and CDR2 YFSETQ. With V trimmed by 2 bases and J by 2 bases, 6 bases remained unmatched. CDR3 protein: CASSFAGEPQETQYF. In nucleotides, the CDR3 is TGCGCCAGCAGCTTCGCGGGGGAGCCTCAAGAGACCCAGTACTTC.

Notes on this clone: Within the sample, other DNA sequences also encode this same CDR3. The rearrangement links TRBV5-1 to TRBJ1-1; 9 bases map to TRBD1. This CDR3 has 15 residues. Germline trimming cut 4 bases from V and 2 bases from J; bases unmatched to any gene: 6. CDR1 is SGHRS, CDR2 YFSETQ, per germline. CDR3 in amino acids: CASSLPGQGNTEAFF. The DNA of the CDR3 is TGCGCCAGCAGCCTCCCGGGACAGGGCAACACTGAAGCTTTCTTT.

The rearrangement joins TRBV5-1 to TRBJ2-1, with D tentatively TRBD2 (5 bases). Trimming removed 5 bases at V and 3 bases at J, with 15 bases between. The CDR3 runs to 15 residues. CDR1 and CDR2 (germline): SGHRS, YFSETQ. The CDR3 DNA follows: TGCGCCAGCAGGGCGGGCCTAGAGGACTACAATGAGCAGTTCTTC. This gives the protein CASRAGLEDYNEQFF.

V gene TRBV5-1 combines with J gene TRBJ2-7, with TRBD2 matching over 12 bases. Germline V gene data show CDR1 as SGHRS and CDR2 as YFSETQ. The CDR3 has 17 amino acids. V gave up 2 bases and J gave up 7 bases; unmatched junction bases: 13. The CDR3 protein is CASSFLTSGSSVVEQYF. Written as DNA, the CDR3 is TGCGCCAGCAGCTTTCTGACTAGCGGGAGCTCCGTTGTTGAGCAGTACTTC.

V and J are TRBV2 and TRBJ1-1; D is possibly TRBD1 (5 bases). With 8 bases removed from V and 1 base from J, the gap between germline ends came to 8 bases. This CDR3 spans 12 amino acids. Germline CDR1 and CDR2: SNHLY and FYNNEI. The CDR3 nucleotides read TGTGCCAGCGCTGACAGGAACACTGAAGCTTTCTTT. Protein sequence: CASADRNTEAFF.

This clone appeared a single time. V and J are TRBV5-6 and TRBJ1-5; no clear D gene. The length of the CDR3 is 16 residues. V was cut by 5 bases and J by 3 bases, with 18 bases left in between. Germline CDR1 and CDR2: SGHDT and YYEEEE. CDR3 DNA: TGTGCCAGCAGGCATCCCAACCTGGGCCCCAATCAGCCCCAGCATTTT. Its translation is CASRHPNLGPNQPQHF.

This clone was recorded only once. The V call is TRBV10-3, the J call TRBJ1-2, with D perhaps matching TRBD1 (5 bases). Looked up from germline, CDR1 is ENHRY and CDR2 is SYGVKD. The CDR3 loop spans 15 amino acids. Trimming cost V 3 bases and J 0 bases, with 11 bases left between them. CDR3 protein: CAISEQAGANYGYTF. The DNA of the CDR3 is TGTGCCATCAGTGAACAGGCGGGGGCTAACTATGGCTACACCTTC.

V is TRBV6-1 and J is TRBJ1-2, with D possibly matching TRBD1 (6 bases). The CDR3 has 16 residues. Trimming stripped 2 bases from V and 3 bases from J, with 16 bases between. CDR1 MNHNS and CDR2 SASEGT come from the germline V gene. CDR3 DNA: TGTGCCAGCAGTGAAATTCTAGTCAGGGGTGACTATGGCTACACCTTC. Amino acid sequence: CASSEILVRGDYGYTF.

The V call is TRBV2, the J call TRBJ2-3; 13 bases are shared with TRBD2. CDR1 SNHLY and CDR2 FYNNEI come from the germline V gene. J gave up 2 bases and V 6 bases, and 8 bases lay outside the gene matches. There are 17 residues in the CDR3. The CDR3 here is CASSDPGLAGVTDTQYF. The DNA of the CDR3 is TGTGCCAGCAGCGACCCTGGACTAGCGGGGGTCACAGATACGCAGTATTTT.

This chain connects TRBV7-9 to TRBJ2-1; weak D call: TRBD1 (6 bases). This CDR3 is built from 12 residues. Germline CDR1 and CDR2: SEHNR and FQNEAQ (reference sequence). The germline V and J ends were trimmed by 5 bases and 7 bases, with 9 bases remaining between them. The CDR3: CASSLQGNEQFF. DNA of the CDR3: TGTGCCAGCAGCCTACAGGGAAATGAGCAGTTCTTC.